This TCR beta chain was captured by sequencing in a study of regulatory T cells in long-lasting Graves disease. This clonotype was picked up a small number of times. The antigen is undetermined. Time point meaning: persistent/refractory GD, antithyroid drugs over 5 years with positive TRAb. RNA isolated from PBMCs was used to make the TCR library. A roughly 8.7-milliliter sample of peripheral blood was drawn into EDTA tubes. Germline V gives CDR1 GTSNPN, CDR2 SVGIG (reference sequence). Trimming left V 3 bases short and J 8 bases short, with 10 bases between. The CDR3 sequence is 11 residues long. Findings and limits, study-wide: TCR diversity in persistent Graves' patients was below that of newly diagnosed ones. TRBV28, TRBJ1-2 and TRBJ2-5 emerged as the favored segments in persistent disease. Researchers examined only peripheral blood and not thyroid tissue.

Sequencing libraries for TCR beta were prepared with iRepertoire HTBI primers and Arm-PCR of CDR3 regions. TCRdb reanalysed the multiplex PCR reads using MiXCR and keeps one entry per CDR3 protein. The sample has roughly 490,000 distinct CDR3 sequences, about 20% seen once. The source was peripheral blood mononuclear cells (PBMCs), collected when the disease was refractory, from a patient treated with antithyroid drugs. This receptor was identified in a female donor with Graves disease. This chain joins TRBV30 and TRBJ1-2; D gene uncertain. This chain's CDR3 is CAWRSWGGYTF. The CDR3 coding sequence is TGTGCCTGGAGGTCGTGGGGAGGCTACACCTTC. Together with reference TRBV30 and TRBJ1-2, the CDR3 gives the full variable domain: SQTIHQWPATLVQPVGSPLSLECTVEGTSNPNLYWYRQAAGRGLQLLFYSVGIGQISSEVPQNLSASRPQDRQFILSSKKLLLSDSGFYLCAWRSWGGYTFGSGTRLTVV.